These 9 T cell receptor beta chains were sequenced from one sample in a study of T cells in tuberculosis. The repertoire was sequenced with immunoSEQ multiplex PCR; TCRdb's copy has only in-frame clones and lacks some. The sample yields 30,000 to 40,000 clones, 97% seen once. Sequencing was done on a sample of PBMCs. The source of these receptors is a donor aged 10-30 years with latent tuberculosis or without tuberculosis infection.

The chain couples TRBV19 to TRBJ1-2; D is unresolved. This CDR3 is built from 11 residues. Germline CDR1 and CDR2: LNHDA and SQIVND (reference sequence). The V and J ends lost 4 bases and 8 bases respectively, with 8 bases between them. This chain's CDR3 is CASSTSGGYTF. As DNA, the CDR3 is TGTGCCAGTAGTACCTCGGGAGGCTACACCTTC.

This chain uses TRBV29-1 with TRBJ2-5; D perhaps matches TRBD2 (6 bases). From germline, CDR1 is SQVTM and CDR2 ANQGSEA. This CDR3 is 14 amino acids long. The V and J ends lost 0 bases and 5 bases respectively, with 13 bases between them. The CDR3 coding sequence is TGCAGCGTTGAAGATAGGGGACTGCGGGAGACCCAGTACTTC. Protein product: CSVEDRGLRETQYF.

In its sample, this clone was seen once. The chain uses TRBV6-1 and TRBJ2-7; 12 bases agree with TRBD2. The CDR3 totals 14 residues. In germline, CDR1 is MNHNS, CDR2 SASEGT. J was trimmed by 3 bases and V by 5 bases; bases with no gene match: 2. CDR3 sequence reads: CASSRTSGIYEQYF. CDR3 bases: TGTGCCAGCAGTAGGACTAGCGGGATCTACGAGCAGTACTTC.

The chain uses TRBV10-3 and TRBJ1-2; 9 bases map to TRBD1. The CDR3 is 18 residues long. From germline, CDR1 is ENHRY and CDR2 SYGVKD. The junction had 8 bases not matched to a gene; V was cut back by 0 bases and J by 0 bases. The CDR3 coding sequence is TGTGCCATCAGTGAGTCCGGGGACAGGGCCGCAGCTAACTATGGCTACACCTTC. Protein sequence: CAISESGDRAAANYGYTF.

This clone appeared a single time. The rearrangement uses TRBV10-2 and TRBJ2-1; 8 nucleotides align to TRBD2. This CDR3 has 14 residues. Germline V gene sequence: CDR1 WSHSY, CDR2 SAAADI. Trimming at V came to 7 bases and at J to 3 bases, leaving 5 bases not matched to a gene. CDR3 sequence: CASTYSGVYNEQFF. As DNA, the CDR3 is TGCGCCAGCACATATAGCGGGGTCTACAATGAGCAGTTCTTC.

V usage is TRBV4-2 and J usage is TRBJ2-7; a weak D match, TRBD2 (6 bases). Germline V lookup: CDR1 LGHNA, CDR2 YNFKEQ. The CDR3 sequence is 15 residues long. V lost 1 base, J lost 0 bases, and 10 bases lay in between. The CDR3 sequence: CASSQGTTLSYEQYF. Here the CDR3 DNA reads TGTGCCAGCAGCCAAGGGACTACCCTCTCCTACGAGCAGTACTTC.

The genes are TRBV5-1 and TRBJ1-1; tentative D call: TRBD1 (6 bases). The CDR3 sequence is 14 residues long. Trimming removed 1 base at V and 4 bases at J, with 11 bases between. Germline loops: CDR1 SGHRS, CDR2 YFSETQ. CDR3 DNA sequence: TGCGCCAGCAGCTTGACAGGGTGGGGCACTGAAGCTTTCTTT. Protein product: CASSLTGWGTEAFF.

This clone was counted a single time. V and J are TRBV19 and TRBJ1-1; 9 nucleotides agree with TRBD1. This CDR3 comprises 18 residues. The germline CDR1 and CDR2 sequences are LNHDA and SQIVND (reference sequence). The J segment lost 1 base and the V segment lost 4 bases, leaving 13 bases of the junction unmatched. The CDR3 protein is CASSRGQGKGWGNTEAFF. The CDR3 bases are TGTGCCAGTAGTAGGGGACAGGGTAAGGGTTGGGGGAACACTGAAGCTTTCTTT. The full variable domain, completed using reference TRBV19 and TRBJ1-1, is DGGITQSPKYLFRKEGQNVTLSCEQNLNHDAMYWYRQDPGQGLRLIYYSQIVNDFQKGDIAEGYSVSREKKESFPLTVTSAQKNPTAFYLCASSRGQGKGWGNTEAFFGQGTRLTVV.

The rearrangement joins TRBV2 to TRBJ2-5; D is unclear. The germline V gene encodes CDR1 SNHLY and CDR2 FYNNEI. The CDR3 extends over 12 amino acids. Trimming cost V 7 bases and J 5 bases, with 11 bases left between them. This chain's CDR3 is CASTSGYETQYF. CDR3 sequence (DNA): TGTGCCAGCACTTCCGGGTACGAGACCCAGTACTTC.